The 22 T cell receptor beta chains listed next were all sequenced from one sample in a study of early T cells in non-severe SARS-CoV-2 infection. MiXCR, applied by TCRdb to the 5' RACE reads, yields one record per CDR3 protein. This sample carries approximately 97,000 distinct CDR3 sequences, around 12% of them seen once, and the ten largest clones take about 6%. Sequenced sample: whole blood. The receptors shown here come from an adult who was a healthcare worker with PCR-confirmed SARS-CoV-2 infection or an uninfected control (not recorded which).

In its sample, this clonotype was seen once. The CDR3, as DNA: TGTGCCAGCTCACCACCATGGTCAACAGATACGCAGTATTTT. As protein: CASSPPWSTDTQYF. The rearrangement links TRBV18 to TRBJ2-3, with D hard to call. Deletions cut 0 bases from V and 3 bases from J, with 7 bases between. Germline V gene lookup returns CDR1 KGHSH and CDR2 LQKENI. The CDR3 loop spans 14 amino acids.

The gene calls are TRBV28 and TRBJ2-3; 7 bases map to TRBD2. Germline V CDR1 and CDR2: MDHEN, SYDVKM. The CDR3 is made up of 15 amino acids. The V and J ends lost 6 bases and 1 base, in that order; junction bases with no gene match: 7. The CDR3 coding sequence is TGTGCCAGCAGCCGCCTAGCGGATGGCACAGATACGCAGTATTTT. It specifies CASSRLADGTDTQYF.

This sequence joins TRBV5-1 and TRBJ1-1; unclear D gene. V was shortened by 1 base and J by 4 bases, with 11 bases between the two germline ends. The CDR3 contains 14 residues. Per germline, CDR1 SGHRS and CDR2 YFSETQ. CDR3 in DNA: TGCGCCAGCAGCTTGTATTCCAGGAGCACTGAAGCTTTCTTT. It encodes CASSLYSRSTEAFF.

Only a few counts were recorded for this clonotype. The CDR3 reads CASSFPRDSYNEQFF. The CDR3 DNA is TGTGCCAGCAGCTTCCCCCGGGACTCCTACAATGAGCAGTTCTTC. This sequence joins TRBV13 and TRBJ2-1; D perhaps matches TRBD2 (5 bases). Trimming pared 3 bases from V and 0 bases from J, leaving 9 bases between. Germline V gene lookup returns CDR1 PRHDT and CDR2 FYEKMQ (reference sequence). This CDR3 contains 15 residues.

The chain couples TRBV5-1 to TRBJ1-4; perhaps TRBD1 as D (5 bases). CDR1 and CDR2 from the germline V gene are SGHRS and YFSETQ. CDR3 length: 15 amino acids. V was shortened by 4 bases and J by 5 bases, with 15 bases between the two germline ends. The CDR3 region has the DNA TGCGCCAGCAGCCCCTACGGGACGGCAAATGAAAAACTGTTTTTT. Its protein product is CASSPYGTANEKLFF.

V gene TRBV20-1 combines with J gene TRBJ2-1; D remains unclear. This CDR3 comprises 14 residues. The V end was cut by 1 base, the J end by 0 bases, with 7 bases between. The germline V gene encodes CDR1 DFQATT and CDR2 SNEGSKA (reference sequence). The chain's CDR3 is CSARVLSSYNEQFF. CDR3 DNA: TGCAGTGCTAGAGTTCTCAGCTCCTACAATGAGCAGTTCTTC.

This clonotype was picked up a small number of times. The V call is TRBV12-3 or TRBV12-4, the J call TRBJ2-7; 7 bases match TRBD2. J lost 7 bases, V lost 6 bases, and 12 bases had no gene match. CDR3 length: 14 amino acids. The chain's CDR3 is CASRGLHNPWEQYF. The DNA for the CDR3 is TGTGCCAGCAGGGGACTACATAACCCTTGGGAGCAGTACTTC.

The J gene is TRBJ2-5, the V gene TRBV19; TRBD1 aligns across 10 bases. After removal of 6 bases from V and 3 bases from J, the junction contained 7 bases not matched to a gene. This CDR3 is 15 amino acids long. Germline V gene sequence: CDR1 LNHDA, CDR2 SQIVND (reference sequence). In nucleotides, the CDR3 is TGTGCCAGTAGAGACCCGGGACAGGGGAAAGAGACCCAGTACTTC. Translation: CASRDPGQGKETQYF.

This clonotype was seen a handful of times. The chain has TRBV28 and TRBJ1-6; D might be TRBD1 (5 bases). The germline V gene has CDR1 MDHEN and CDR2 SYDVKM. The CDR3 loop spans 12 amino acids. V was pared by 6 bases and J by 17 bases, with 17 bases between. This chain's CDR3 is CASRSTGTPIHF. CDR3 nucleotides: TGTGCCAGCAGATCAACCGGGACCCCCATCCACTTT.

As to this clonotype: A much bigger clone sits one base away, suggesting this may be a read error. The CDR3 sequence is CVSSRMGFDYEQYF. The CDR3 region has the DNA TGTGTCAGCAGCCGTATGGGCTTCGACTACGAGCAGTACTTC. V is TRBV7-2 and J is TRBJ2-7, with unresolved D. Germline loops: CDR1 SGHTA, CDR2 FQGNSA. The CDR3 is made up of 14 amino acids. The full variable domain, in which reference TRBV7-2 and TRBJ2-7 provide the parts outside the CDR3, is GAGVSQSPSNKVTEKGKDVELRCDPISGHTALYWYRQSLGQGLEFLIYFQGNSAPDKSGLPSDRFSAERTGGSVSTLTIQRTQQEDSAVYLCVSSRMGFDYEQYFGPGTRLTVT.

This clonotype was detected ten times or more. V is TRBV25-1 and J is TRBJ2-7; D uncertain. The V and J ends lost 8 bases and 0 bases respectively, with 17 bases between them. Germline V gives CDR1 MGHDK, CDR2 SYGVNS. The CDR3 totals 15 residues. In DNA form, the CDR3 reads TGTGCCAGCGGGCCCCTTTCGGCTAGCTCCTACGAGCAGTACTTC. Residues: CASGPLSASSYEQYF.

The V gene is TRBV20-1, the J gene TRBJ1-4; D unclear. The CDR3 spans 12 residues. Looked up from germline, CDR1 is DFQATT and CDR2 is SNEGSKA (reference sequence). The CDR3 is CSSTATNEKLFF. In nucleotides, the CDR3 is TGCAGCTCAACTGCAACTAATGAAAAACTGTTTTTT.

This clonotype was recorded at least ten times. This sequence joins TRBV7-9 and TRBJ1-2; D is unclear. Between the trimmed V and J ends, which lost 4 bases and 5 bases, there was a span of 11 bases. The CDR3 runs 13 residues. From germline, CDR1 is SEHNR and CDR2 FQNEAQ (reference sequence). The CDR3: CASSSQVRYGYTF. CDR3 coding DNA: TGTGCCAGCAGCTCCCAGGTGCGGTATGGCTACACCTTC.

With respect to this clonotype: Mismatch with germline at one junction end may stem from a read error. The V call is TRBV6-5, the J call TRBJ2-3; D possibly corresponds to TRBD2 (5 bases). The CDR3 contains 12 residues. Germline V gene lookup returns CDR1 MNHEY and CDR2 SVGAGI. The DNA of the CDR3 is TGTGCCAGCGCCCGAATCCGGGAAAGCTGGGATTTT. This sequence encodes CASARIRESWDF.

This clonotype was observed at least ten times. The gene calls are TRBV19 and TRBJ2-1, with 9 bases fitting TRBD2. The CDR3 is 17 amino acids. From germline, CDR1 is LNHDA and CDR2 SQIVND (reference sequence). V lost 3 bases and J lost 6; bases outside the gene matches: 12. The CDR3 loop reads CASSIFFVRGLANEQFF. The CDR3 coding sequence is TGTGCCAGTAGTATTTTCTTCGTGAGGGGACTAGCCAATGAGCAGTTCTTC.

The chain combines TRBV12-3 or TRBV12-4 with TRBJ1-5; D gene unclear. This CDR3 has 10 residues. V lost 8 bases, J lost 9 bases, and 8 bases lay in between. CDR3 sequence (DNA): TGTGCCAGCGGCTTGATGCCCCAGCATTTT. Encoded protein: CASGLMPQHF.

The CDR3 coding sequence is TGCAGTGCCAGGCATAGCGGGGACTACAATGAGCAGTTCTTC. As protein: CSARHSGDYNEQFF. J is TRBJ2-1 and V is TRBV20-1, with 8 positions matching TRBD2. Germline V gives CDR1 DFQATT, CDR2 SNEGSKA (reference sequence). J gave up 3 bases and V 6 bases, and 7 bases lay outside the gene matches. CDR3 length equals 14 residues.

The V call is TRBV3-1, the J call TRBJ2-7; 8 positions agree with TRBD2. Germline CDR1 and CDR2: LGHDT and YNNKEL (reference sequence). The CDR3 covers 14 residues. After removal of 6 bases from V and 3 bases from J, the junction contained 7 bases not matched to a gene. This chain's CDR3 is CASSSTSVSYEQYF. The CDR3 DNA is TGTGCCAGCAGTTCGACTAGCGTTAGCTACGAGCAGTACTTC.

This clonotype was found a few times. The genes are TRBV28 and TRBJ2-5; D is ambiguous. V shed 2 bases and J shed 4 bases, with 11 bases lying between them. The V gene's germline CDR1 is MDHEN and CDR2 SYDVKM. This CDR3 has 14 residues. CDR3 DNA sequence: TGTGCCAGCAGTTTAGCGTTCGTCGTAGAGACCCAGTACTTC. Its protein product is CASSLAFVVETQYF.

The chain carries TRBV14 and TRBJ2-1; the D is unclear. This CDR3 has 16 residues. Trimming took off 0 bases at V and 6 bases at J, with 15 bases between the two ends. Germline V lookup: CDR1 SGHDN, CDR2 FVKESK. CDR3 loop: CASSQDFFGPSNEQFF. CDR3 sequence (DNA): TGTGCCAGCAGCCAAGATTTTTTCGGACCCAGCAATGAGCAGTTCTTC.

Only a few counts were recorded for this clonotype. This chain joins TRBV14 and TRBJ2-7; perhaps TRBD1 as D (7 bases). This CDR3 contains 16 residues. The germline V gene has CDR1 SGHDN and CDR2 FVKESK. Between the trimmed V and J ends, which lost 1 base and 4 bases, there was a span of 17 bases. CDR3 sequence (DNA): TGTGCCAGCAGCCAAGGCGGGACAGCGCTTACATACGAGCAGTACTTC. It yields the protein CASSQGGTALTYEQYF.

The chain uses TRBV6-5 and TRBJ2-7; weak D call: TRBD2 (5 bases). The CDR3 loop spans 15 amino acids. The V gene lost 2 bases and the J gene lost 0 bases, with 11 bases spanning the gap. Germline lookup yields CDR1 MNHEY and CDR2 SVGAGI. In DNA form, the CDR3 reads TGTGCCAGCAGTTACGGACTCGATGACTCCTACGAGCAGTACTTC. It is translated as CASSYGLDDSYEQYF.